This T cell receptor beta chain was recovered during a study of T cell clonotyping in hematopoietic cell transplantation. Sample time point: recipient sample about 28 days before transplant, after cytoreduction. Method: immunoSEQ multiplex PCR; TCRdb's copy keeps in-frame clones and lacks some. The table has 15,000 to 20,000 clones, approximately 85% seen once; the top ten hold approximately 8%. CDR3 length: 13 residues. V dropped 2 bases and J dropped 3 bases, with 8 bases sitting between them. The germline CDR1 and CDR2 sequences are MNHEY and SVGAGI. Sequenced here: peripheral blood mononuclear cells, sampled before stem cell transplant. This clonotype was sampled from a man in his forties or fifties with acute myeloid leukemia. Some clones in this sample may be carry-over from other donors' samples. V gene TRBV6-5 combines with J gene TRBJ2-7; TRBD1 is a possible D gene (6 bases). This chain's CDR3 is CASSYTDSYEQYF. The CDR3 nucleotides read TGTGCCAGCAGTTACACGGACAGCTACGAGCAGTACTTC.